This T cell receptor (beta chain) was identified during a study of T cell responses to AZD1222 COVID-19 vaccine (dated by TCRdb to the early 2020s). For the study in its entirety: A total of over 230 trial participants underwent TCR sequencing, of whom more than 200 had received two doses of AZD1222 and 26 had received two doses of the MenACWY control vaccine. Trial participants were enrolled into age subgroups of 18-55, 56-69 and 70-plus years, which contained approximately 150, 28 and 58 TCR-sequenced participants, respectively. Summary of the overall study and its limitations: Reportedly, close to half of the unique spike-specific TCRs recognized epitopes lying outside the regions that are mutated in the B.1.351 and B.1.1.7 variants. Most participants were white British and females outnumbered males, and the authors suggested that clonal diversity may have been underestimated. Conclusions about previously exposed vaccinees are limited because only five to seven AZD1222 recipients were SARS-CoV-2 seropositive at baseline. No day 14 peak-response samples were available, so repertoires were characterized only after the peak T cell response. Vaccine-associated CD4 TCRs spanned the whole spike protein, with dominant responses in regions 160-218 and 743-854. After two AZD1222 doses, both the breadth and the depth of spike-specific TCRs were significantly higher than at day 0 and than in MenACWY recipients. In the small 56-69-year group, the increase in depth fell short of significance, most likely because of low power.

Comments on this clone: Its antigen remains undetermined. Qualities for individual bases were not recorded, and no much larger clone is one base off.

V is cut by 7 bases and J by 6 bases, and the space between the germline ends is 18 bases. Counted from cysteine to phenylalanine, this CDR3 has 14 amino acids. Only the CDR3 DNA is retained, 42 bases long and in frame from the first base. Via the germline V gene, CDR1 is MNHEY and CDR2 SVGAGI. Interpreted using the paper, the time point label stands for: about 28 days (+/-7) after the second vaccine dose. Because spike-specific TCR depth and breadth did not differ between the two schedules, AZD1222 recipients who got a second dose at roughly 4 weeks were pooled with those who got a second dose at roughly 12 weeks. Samples from vaccinated people were obtained from the UK trials COV001 and COV002, which included a single-blind randomized controlled phase 2/3 trial of AZD1222 (ChAdOx1 nCoV-19) in healthy adults. Trial participant PBMC samples were collected at day 0 and day 28 after the second dose for TCRbeta chain sequencing.

The CDR3 regions of human TCRbeta chains were analyzed by immunosequencing. The authors processed their data as follows. TCRs in the repertoires were compared against a reference library of SARS-CoV-2-specific TCRs that had been generated with the MIRA antigen-specificity platform. Breadth meant the fraction of unique TCRs that were SARS-CoV-2-associated, whereas depth meant the fraction of total T cells that were SARS-CoV-2-associated. Using the MIRA data, each spike-specific TCR was mapped to the spike region that the TCR reacts to and placed in a CD4 or CD8 class. Log10-transformed breadth and depth values were compared by one-way ANOVA with Sidak's multiple comparisons tests. TCRdb limited this immuneACCESS table to in-frame rearrangements with V and J called. A share of clones is missing; checked studies link under half to unresolved V genes, and the rest is unexplained. V, J and clone size derive from that table, while D and trimming were established from the DNA sequence. Present in this sample are some 120,000 clones, roughly nine tenths of which were seen just once. In total, the top ten clones hold around a tenth of the sample.

Rearrangement joined TRBV6-5 to TRBJ1-2; the D gene is perhaps TRBD1, on 6 matching bases. The input for sequencing was peripheral blood, taken 28 days after the second AZD1222 dose. The receptor was isolated from an adult who received the AZD1222 COVID-19 vaccine. The nucleotides read TGTGCCAGCATGGGTCCGGGGGGCTCTCATGGCTACACCTTC. Its protein reads: CASMGPGGSHGYTF.